This TCR beta chain was found in a study of T-cell reconstitution after alpha-beta-depleted transplantation in children. Unique molecular identifiers featured in how the TCRbeta library was prepared. TCRdb analysed the PCR reads with MiXCR anew, one entry per CDR3 protein. The table lists more than 200,000 distinct CDR3 sequences, 9.7% of them singletons. CDR1 is MNHNS and CDR2 is SASEGT in the germline V gene. The CDR3 sequence is 11 residues long. The V end was cut by 7 bases, the J end by 7 bases, with 10 bases between. This clonotype came up many times. This TCR was recovered from a human donor who donated a stem cell graft to a child with SCID. This specimen consisted of PBMCs from the stem cell graft donor, obtained from the stem cell graft. This chain links TRBV6-1 with TRBJ1-1; no firm D call. This CDR3 reads CASTGSDEAFF. CDR3 coding DNA: TGTGCCAGCACCGGGAGCGATGAAGCTTTCTTT.